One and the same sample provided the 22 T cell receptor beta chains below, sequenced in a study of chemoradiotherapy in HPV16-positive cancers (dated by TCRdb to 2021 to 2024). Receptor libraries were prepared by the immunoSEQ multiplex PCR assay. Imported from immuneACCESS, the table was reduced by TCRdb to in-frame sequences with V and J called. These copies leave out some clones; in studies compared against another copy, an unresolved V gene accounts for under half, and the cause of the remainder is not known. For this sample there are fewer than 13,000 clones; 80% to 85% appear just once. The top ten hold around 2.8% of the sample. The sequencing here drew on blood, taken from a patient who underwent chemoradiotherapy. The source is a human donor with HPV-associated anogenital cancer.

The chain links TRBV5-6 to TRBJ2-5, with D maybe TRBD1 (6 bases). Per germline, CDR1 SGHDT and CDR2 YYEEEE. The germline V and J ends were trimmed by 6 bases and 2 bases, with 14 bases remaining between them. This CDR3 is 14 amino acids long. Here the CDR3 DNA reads TGTGCCAGCACTCCTATGAGGGGGCAAGAGACCCAGTACTTC. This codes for CASTPMRGQETQYF.

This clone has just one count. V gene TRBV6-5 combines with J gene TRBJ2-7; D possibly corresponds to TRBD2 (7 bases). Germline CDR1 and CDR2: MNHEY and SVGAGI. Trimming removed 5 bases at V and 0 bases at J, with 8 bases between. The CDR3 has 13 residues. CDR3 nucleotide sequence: TGTGCCAGCAGTAGGGGGGGCTCCTACGAGCAGTACTTC. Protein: CASSRGGSYEQYF.

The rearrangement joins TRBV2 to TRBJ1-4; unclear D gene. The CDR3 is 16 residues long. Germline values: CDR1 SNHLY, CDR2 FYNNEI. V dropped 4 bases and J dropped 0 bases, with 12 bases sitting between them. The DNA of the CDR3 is TGTGCCAGCAGTGTCACCCTATACTCAACTAATGAAAAACTGTTTTTT. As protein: CASSVTLYSTNEKLFF.

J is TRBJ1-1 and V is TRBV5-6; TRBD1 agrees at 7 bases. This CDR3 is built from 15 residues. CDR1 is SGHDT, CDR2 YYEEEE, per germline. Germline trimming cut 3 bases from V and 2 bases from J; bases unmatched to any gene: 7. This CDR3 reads CASSWAGTANTEAFF. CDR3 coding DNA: TGTGCCAGCAGCTGGGCCGGGACAGCCAACACTGAAGCTTTCTTT.

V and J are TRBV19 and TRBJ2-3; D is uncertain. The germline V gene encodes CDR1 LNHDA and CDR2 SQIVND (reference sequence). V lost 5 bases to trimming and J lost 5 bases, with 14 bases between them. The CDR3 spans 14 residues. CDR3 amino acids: CASSAFRGEDTQYF. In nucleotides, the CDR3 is TGTGCCAGTAGTGCCTTTCGTGGGGAAGATACGCAGTATTTT. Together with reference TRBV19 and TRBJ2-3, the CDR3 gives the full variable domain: DGGITQSPKYLFRKEGQNVTLSCEQNLNHDAMYWYRQDPGQGLRLIYYSQIVNDFQKGDIAEGYSVSREKKESFPLTVTSAQKNPTAFYLCASSAFRGEDTQYFGPGTRLTVL.

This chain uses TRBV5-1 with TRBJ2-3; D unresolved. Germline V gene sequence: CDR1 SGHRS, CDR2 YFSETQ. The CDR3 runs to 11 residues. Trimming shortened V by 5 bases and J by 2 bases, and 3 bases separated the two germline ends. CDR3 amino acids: CASSSTDTQYF. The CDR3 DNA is TGCGCCAGCAGTTCCACAGATACGCAGTATTTT. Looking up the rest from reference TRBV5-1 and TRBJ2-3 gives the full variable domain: KAGVTQTPRYLIKTRGQQVTLSCSPISGHRSVSWYQQTPGQGLQFLFEYFSETQRNKGNFPGRFSGRQFSNSRSEMNVSTLELGDSALYLCASSSTDTQYFGPGTRLTVL.

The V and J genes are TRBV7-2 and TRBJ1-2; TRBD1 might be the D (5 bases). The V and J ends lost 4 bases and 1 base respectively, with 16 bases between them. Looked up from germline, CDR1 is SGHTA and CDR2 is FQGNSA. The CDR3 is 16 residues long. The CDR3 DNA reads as TGTGCCAGCAGCTCCAGGGAAGAGGAACTTAACTATGGCTACACCTTC. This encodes CASSSREEELNYGYTF.

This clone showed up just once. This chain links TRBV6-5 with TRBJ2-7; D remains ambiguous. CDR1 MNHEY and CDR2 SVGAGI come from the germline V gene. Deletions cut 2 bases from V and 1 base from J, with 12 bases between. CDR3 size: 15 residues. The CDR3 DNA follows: TGTGCCAGCAGTTACCCAGTCGGTGTTTCCTACGAGCAGTACTTC. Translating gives CASSYPVGVSYEQYF.

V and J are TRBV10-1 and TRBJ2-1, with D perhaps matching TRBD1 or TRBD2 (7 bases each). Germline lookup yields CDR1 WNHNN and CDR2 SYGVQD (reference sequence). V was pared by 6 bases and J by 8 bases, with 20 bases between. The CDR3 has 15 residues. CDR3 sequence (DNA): TGCGCCAGCAGCTCTTTGGGAGGGGGCATCGATGAGCAGTTCTTC. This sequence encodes CASSSLGGGIDEQFF.

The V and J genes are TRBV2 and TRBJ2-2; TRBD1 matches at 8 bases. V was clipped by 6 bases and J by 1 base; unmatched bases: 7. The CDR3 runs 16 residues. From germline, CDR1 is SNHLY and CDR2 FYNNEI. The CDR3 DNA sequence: TGTGCCAGCAGCAGATCAGGGGGCTTGAACACCGGGGAGCTGTTTTTT. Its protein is CASSRSGGLNTGELFF.

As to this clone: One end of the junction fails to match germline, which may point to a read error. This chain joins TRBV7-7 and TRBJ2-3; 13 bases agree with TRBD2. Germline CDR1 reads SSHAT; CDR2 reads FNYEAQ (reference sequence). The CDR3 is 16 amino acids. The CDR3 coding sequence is TGTGCTAGCAGCTCCCAACTAGCGGGGGGGACAGATACGCAGTATTTT. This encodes CASSSQLAGGTDTQYF.

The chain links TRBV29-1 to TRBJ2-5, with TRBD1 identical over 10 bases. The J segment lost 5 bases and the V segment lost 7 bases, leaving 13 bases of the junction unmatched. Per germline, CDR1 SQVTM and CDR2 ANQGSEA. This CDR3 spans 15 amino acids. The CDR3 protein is CSADNPGQGQETQYF. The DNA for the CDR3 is TGCAGCGCCGACAACCCGGGACAGGGGCAGGAGACCCAGTACTTC.

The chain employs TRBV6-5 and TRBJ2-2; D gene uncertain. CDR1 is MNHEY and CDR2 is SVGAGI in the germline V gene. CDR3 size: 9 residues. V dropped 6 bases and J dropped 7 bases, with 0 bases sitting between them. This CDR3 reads CASSGELFF. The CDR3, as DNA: TGTGCCAGCAGCGGGGAGCTGTTTTTT.

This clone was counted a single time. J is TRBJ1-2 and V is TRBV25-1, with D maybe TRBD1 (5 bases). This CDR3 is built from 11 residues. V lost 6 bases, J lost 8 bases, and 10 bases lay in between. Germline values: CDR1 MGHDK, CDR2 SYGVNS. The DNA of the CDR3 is TGTGCCAGCAGCGGGGGGATAGGCTACACCTTC. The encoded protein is CASSGGIGYTF.

Here the CDR3 reads CASSLATGELFF. The CDR3 DNA sequence: TGTGCCAGCAGCTTGGCTACCGGGGAGCTGTTTTTT. The chain joins TRBV7-9 to TRBJ2-2; D is unresolved. Germline loops: CDR1 SEHNR, CDR2 FQNEAQ (reference sequence). The CDR3 is 12 amino acids. The ends were cut back, 3 bases at V and 5 bases at J, with 4 bases in the middle.

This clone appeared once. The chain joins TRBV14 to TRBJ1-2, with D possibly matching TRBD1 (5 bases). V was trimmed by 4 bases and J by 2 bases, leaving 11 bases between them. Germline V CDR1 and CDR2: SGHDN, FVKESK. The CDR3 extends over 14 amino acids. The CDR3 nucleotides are TGTGCCAGCAGCCGGACCCGGGACAACTATGGCTACACCTTC. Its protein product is CASSRTRDNYGYTF.

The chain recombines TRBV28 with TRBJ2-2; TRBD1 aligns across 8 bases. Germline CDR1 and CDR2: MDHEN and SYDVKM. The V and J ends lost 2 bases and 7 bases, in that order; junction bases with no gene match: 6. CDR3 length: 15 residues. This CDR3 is CASSLVRTGYGELFF. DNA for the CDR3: TGTGCCAGCAGTTTAGTTAGGACAGGGTACGGGGAGCTGTTTTTT.

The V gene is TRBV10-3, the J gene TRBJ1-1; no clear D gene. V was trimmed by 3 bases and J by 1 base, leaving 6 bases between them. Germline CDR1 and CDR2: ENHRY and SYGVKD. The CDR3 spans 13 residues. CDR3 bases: TGTGCCATCAGTGAAAGGGAGAACACTGAAGCTTTCTTT. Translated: CAISERENTEAFF.

The CDR3 region has the DNA TGCAGCGTTGACGGGGGAATCAAAAACATTCAGTACTTC. This sequence encodes CSVDGGIKNIQYF. The chain combines TRBV29-1 with TRBJ2-4; maybe TRBD2 (6 bases). From germline, CDR1 is SQVTM and CDR2 ANQGSEA. This CDR3 spans 13 amino acids. V was shortened by 3 bases and J by 3 bases, with 9 bases between the two germline ends.

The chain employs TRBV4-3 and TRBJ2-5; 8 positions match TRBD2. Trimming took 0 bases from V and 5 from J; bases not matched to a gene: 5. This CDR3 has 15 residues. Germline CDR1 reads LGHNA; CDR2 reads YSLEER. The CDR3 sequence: CASSQEFGGVETQYF. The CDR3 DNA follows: TGCGCCAGCAGCCAAGAATTCGGGGGGGTGGAGACCCAGTACTTC.

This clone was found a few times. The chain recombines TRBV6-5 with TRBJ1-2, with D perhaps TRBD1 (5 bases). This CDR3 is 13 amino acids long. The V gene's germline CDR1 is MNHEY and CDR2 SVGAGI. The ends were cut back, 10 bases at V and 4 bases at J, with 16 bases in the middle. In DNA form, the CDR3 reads TGTGCCACACAGACACCGAGGGGCTATGGCTACACCTTC. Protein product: CATQTPRGYGYTF.

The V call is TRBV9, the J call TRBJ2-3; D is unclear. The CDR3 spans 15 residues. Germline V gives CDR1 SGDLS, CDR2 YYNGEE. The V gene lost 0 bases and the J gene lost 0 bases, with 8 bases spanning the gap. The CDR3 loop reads CASSVGFGSTDTQYF. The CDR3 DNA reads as TGTGCCAGCAGCGTAGGATTCGGGAGCACAGATACGCAGTATTTT.